A selection of T cell receptor beta chains follows, all from one sample in a study of OX40 agonist ivuxolimab in advanced cancers. The data were produced by immunoSEQ multiplex PCR, yet TCRdb's version contains in-frame clones alone and is incomplete. The profile covers under 70,000 clones, with roughly nine tenths appearing a single time and roughly 0.99% taken by the ten largest. The starting material was CD4+ or CD8+ T cells sorted from blood, obtained in a trial of the OX40 agonist ivuxolimab. The receptors stem from an adult with an advanced solid tumor such as melanoma, head and neck, liver or kidney cancer. Each CDR3 is given without its conserved first and last residue. The order of the fields is J gene, V gene, CDR3 protein.

>TRBJ1-1|TRBV11-2
ASSLLGRGAF
>TRBJ2-7|TRBV18
ASSPVHSPRTSSYEQY
>TRBJ2-5|TRBV28
ASSSSGLQETQY
>TRBJ1-1|TRBV6-5
ASSYHGPGNTEAF
>TRBJ1-2|TRBV7-8
ASSLTQNYGYT
>TRBJ1-5|TRBV9
ASSVGGGIQPQH
>TRBJ2-2|TRBV6-5
ASEGAGELF
>TRBJ2-7|TRBV4-3
ASSHSGGEGYEQY
>TRBJ1-1|TRBV25-1
ASSVAGGRTEAF
>TRBJ1-1|TRBV7-9
ASSSQENTEAF
>TRBJ2-3|TRBV18
ASSPGIREGPDTQY
>TRBJ2-1|TRBV7-2
ASSLRWSSYNEQF
>TRBJ2-3|TRBV11-2
ASSSGTSGYTDTQY
>TRBJ2-5|TRBV7-2
ASSLVSQQETQY
>TRBJ2-3|TRBV11-2
ASSSTSYNGGGRTDTQY
>TRBJ2-7|TRBV29-1
SVLNSANEQY
>TRBJ2-3|TRBV29-1
SVEDRGPDTQY
>TRBJ2-1|TRBV9
ASSETSGSNEQF
>TRBJ1-2|TRBV18
ASSPDRGPRSYT
>TRBJ2-1|TRBV4-3
ASSQMTSGDNEQF
>TRBJ2-1|TRBV5-4
ASSLALAGVGEQF
>TRBJ2-5|TRBV18
ASSPGSQETQY
>TRBJ2-6|TRBV6-1
ASRNFGGANVLT
>TRBJ2-1|TRBV27
ASSLPLTGGADNEQF
>TRBJ2-1|TRBV7-2
ASSPPGASEQF
>TRBJ1-4|TRBV23-1
ASSHWGAHEKLF